The present TCR beta chain was sequenced within a study of blood T cell repertoires in COVID-19. The overall study: Sources were T cells, B-cell-depleted T cells, or PBMCs; the material itself was cDNA or gDNA.

From germline, CDR1 is MNHEY and CDR2 SVGAGI. The CDR3 loop spans 15 amino acids. J gave up 3 bases and V 2 bases, and 5 bases lay outside the gene matches. This clone was found a few times. Per the original methods: Quantification of nucleated cells was approximated via reference gene primer amplification. The data were produced by immunoSEQ multiplex PCR, yet TCRdb's version contains in-frame clones alone and is incomplete. The DNA was the basis for D and trimming; V, J and clone size are from that table. The table includes under 250,000 clones, around four fifths detected once. The rearrangement uses TRBV6-5 and TRBJ2-7; 9 bases align to TRBD2. The sample was peripheral blood. The TCR was taken from a woman between 50 and 59 years old with acute or convalescent COVID-19. CDR3 in amino acids: CASSYTRTSVYEQYF. The CDR3 DNA reads TGTGCCAGCAGTTACACGCGGACTAGCGTCTACGAGCAGTACTTC.